The 13 T cell receptor beta chains given below trace back to one sample, sequenced in a study of immune evolution from preneoplasia to lung adenocarcinoma (dated by TCRdb to the early 2020s). Libraries were built with the immunoSEQ multiplex PCR assay. TCRdb took this table from immuneACCESS and kept in-frame rearrangements with V and J called. Such tables lack part of the clones; where checked against another copy, unresolved V genes explain under half of the gap, and the rest is unexplained. Counted in this sample were about 14,000 clones; over 65% of them appeared once. The ten largest clones take up around 3% of the sample. Material for sequencing was FFPE minimally invasive lung adenocarcinoma tissue. The cell subset or site tag for this specimen amounts to: micro-invasive lung adenocarcinoma (MIA). These receptors were taken from a person aged 55-79 years with lung adenocarcinoma.

Here the CDR3 reads CASSPWTGNEQFF. DNA of the CDR3: TGTGCCAGCAGCCCTTGGACGGGCAATGAGCAGTTCTTC. The chain recombines TRBV7-8 with TRBJ2-1; D is undetermined. The CDR3 has 13 amino acids. Germline-derived CDR1 and CDR2 are SGHVS and FQNEAQ. Between the trimmed V and J ends, which lost 5 bases and 6 bases, there was a span of 11 bases.

V and J are TRBV25-1 and TRBJ1-4; 7 bases line up with TRBD1. Germline CDR1 and CDR2: MGHDK and SYGVNS. V lost 3 bases, J lost 5 bases, and 6 bases stayed unmatched. The CDR3 contains 15 residues. The CDR3 sequence is CASSDWTGENEKLFF. The CDR3 nucleotides read TGTGCCAGCAGTGACTGGACAGGAGAAAATGAAAAACTGTTTTTT. Looking up the rest from reference TRBV25-1 and TRBJ1-4 gives the full variable domain: EADIYQTPRYLVIGTGKKITLECSQTMGHDKMYWYQQDPGMELHLIHYSYGVNSTEKGDLSSESTVSRIRTEHFPLTLESARPSHTSQYLCASSDWTGENEKLFFGSGTQLSVL.

J is TRBJ2-2 and V is TRBV5-1, with D perhaps matching TRBD2 (6 bases). V shed 7 bases and J shed 5 bases, with 12 bases lying between them. The germline V gene encodes CDR1 SGHRS and CDR2 YFSETQ. The CDR3 consists of 13 residues. CDR3 coding DNA: TGCGCCAGCGGGACTTTCCAAACCGGGGAGCTGTTTTTT. This sequence encodes CASGTFQTGELFF.

The CDR3 region is CAWSVKGDTQYF. The CDR3 DNA reads TGTGCCTGGAGTGTAAAGGGAGATACGCAGTATTTT. The chain combines TRBV30 with TRBJ2-3; D gene unclear. CDR3 length equals 12 residues. Trimming removed 0 bases at V and 5 bases at J, with 6 bases between. Per the germline V gene, CDR1 is GTSNPN and CDR2 is SVGIG (reference sequence). Full variable domain (rest looked up from reference TRBV30 and TRBJ2-3): SQTIHQWPATLVQPVGSPLSLECTVEGTSNPNLYWYRQAAGRGLQLLFYSVGIGQISSEVPQNLSASRPQDRQFILSSKKLLLSDSGFYLCAWSVKGDTQYFGPGTRLTVL.

The chain links TRBV5-6 to TRBJ2-5; D is perhaps TRBD2 (6 bases). Deletions cut 1 base from V and 5 bases from J, with 15 bases between. The CDR3 extends over 15 amino acids. Per the germline V gene, CDR1 is SGHDT and CDR2 is YYEEEE. The CDR3 DNA is TGTGCCAGCAGCTTGAGAGGCAGGGAGGCTGAGACCCAGTACTTC. It codes for CASSLRGREAETQYF.

The V gene is TRBV7-9, the J gene TRBJ1-5, with D perhaps TRBD1 (6 bases). Trimming stripped 5 bases from V and 2 bases from J, with 16 bases between. Germline values: CDR1 SEHNR, CDR2 FQNEAQ (reference sequence). CDR3 length equals 16 residues. CDR3 in amino acids: CASSHQGRWGNQPQHF. The DNA for the CDR3 is TGTGCCAGCAGCCATCAGGGGCGCTGGGGCAATCAGCCCCAGCATTTT.

This rearrangement joins TRBV5-6 to TRBJ2-2; D is uncertain. V shed 2 bases and J shed 8 bases, with 7 bases lying between them. This CDR3 has 12 residues. Per the germline V gene, CDR1 is SGHDT and CDR2 is YYEEEE. The CDR3 is CASSFGSGELFF. The CDR3, as DNA: TGTGCCAGCAGCTTCGGGTCAGGGGAGCTGTTTTTT.

The CDR3 DNA is TGTGCCAGCTCACCACCCAAGGCGGATGTGTCCTACGAGCAGTACTTC. The encoded protein is CASSPPKADVSYEQYF. V usage is TRBV18 and J usage is TRBJ2-7, with D hard to call. CDR1 and CDR2 (germline): KGHSH, LQKENI. The CDR3 has 16 amino acids. With 0 bases removed from V and 1 base from J, the gap between germline ends came to 13 bases.

V gene TRBV11-3 combines with J gene TRBJ2-3, with 9 nucleotides matching TRBD1. The CDR3 loop spans 13 amino acids. CDR1 and CDR2 (germline): SGHNT, YENEEA. Germline trimming cut 5 bases from V and 7 bases from J; bases unmatched to any gene: 4. The CDR3 region is CASSPDRGYTQYF. The CDR3 nucleotides are TGTGCCAGCAGCCCAGACAGGGGGTATACGCAGTATTTT.

The gene calls are TRBV28 and TRBJ2-5, with no clear D. The CDR3 runs 14 residues. Germline CDR1 is MDHEN and CDR2 is SYDVKM. V was shortened by 7 bases and J by 1 base, with 13 bases between the two germline ends. CDR3 DNA: TGTGCCAGCACCTCTGCGCAGACCCAAGAGACCCAGTACTTC. This gives the protein CASTSAQTQETQYF.

The genes are TRBV11-2 and TRBJ2-5, with TRBD2 as a possible D gene (5 bases). The CDR3 is made up of 15 amino acids. V was trimmed by 3 bases and J by 1 base, leaving 12 bases between them. Germline assignment: CDR1 SGHAT and CDR2 FQNNGV. Here the CDR3 reads CASSFSATTQETQYF. CDR3 nucleotide sequence: TGTGCCAGCAGCTTTAGCGCTACAACCCAAGAGACCCAGTACTTC.

The chain links TRBV20-1 to TRBJ2-1; possible D gene TRBD2, 5 bases. Germline assignment: CDR1 DFQATT and CDR2 SNEGSKA (reference sequence). Trimming stripped 6 bases from V and 8 bases from J, with 11 bases between. This CDR3 has 11 residues. The CDR3 sequence: CSARAADEQFF. CDR3 in DNA: TGCAGTGCGCGAGCGGCGGATGAGCAGTTCTTC.

This clone was seen only a few times. CDR3 nucleotide sequence: TGTGCCAGCAGCTTGACAGGGGCAGGTCCTGAAGCTTTCTTT. Encoded protein: CASSLTGAGPEAFF. The chain has TRBV5-4 and TRBJ1-1; 7 bases match TRBD1. CDR1 is SGHNT, CDR2 YYREEE, per germline (reference sequence). The CDR3 has 14 residues. The ends lost 1 base at V and 6 bases at J; junction bases unmatched: 6.